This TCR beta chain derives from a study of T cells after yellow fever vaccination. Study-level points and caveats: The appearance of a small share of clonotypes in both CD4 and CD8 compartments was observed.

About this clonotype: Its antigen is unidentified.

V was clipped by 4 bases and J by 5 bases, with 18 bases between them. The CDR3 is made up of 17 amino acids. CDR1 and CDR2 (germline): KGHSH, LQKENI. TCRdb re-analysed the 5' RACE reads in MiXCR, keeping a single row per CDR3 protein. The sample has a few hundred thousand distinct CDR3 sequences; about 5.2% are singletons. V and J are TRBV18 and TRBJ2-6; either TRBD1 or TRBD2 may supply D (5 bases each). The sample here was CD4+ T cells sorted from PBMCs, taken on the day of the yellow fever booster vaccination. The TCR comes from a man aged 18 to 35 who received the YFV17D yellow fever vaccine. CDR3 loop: CASSRGPQGDWANVLTF. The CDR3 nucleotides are TGTGCCAGCTCACGGGGACCCCAGGGAGACTGGGCCAACGTCCTGACTTTC.